This T cell receptor beta chain was obtained from a study of identical twins. The J segment lost 0 bases and the V segment lost 4 bases, leaving 6 bases of the junction unmatched. The CDR3 contains 14 residues. The germline CDR1 and CDR2 sequences are DFQATT and SNEGSKA (reference sequence). TCRdb reprocessed the 5' RACE reads via MiXCR and lists one record per CDR3 protein. The repertoire holds hundreds of thousands of distinct CDR3 sequences, with around a sixth as singletons. Notes on the study in general: The more abundant beta clonotypes in cord blood had fewer insertions, and memory repertoires did not show this.

The sample holds a few counts of this clonotype. Its antigen remains unknown. In addition, the sample was reused for a study of T cells expressing NK-cell markers. That work states: The study drew TCR beta repertoires from sorted CD3+CD56+NKG2C+, CD3+CD56+NKG2C- and CD3+CD56-NKG2C+ T cells. In the group of eight sequenced donors, seven were HCMV-seropositive and one was seronegative. Dominant NKG2C+ clonotypes made up about 1.0-7.0% of CD8+ T cells in a handful of donors.

This TCR derives from a woman aged 18 to 35 in good health. The specimen sequenced was PBMCs. This chain uses TRBV20-1 with TRBJ2-7; 7 bases fit TRBD1. CDR3 sequence: CSAIRQGSSYEQYF. The CDR3 region has the DNA TGCAGTGCTATCCGACAGGGAAGCTCCTACGAGCAGTACTTC.